Below are 17 T cell receptor beta chains sequenced from a single sample in a study of blood T cell repertoires in COVID-19. The method was immunoSEQ multiplex PCR; TCRdb's version includes in-frame clones alone and lacks a portion of them. Seen here are about 50,000 clones, 92% observed once, and the top ten hold approximately 4.2%. Sequencing input: peripheral blood. The receptors were sampled from a man between 50 and 59 years old with active COVID-19.

CDR3 region: CASSLSLAGVPDTQYF. Written as DNA, the CDR3 is TGTGCCAGCAGCTTGTCGCTAGCGGGAGTGCCAGATACGCAGTATTTT. This sequence joins TRBV5-4 and TRBJ2-3; 10 nucleotides align to TRBD2. CDR3 length: 16 residues. Trimming at V came to 1 base and at J to 4 bases, leaving 6 bases not matched to a gene. Germline CDR1 reads SGHNT; CDR2 reads YYREEE (reference sequence).

This chain links TRBV24-1 with TRBJ2-4; TRBD1 aligns across 8 bases. Trimming removed 3 bases from V and 4 bases from J; junction bases left unmatched: 4. Germline V gene lookup returns CDR1 KGHDR and CDR2 SFDVKD. The CDR3 has 15 amino acids. The CDR3 DNA reads TGTGCCACCAGTGATCATCGGGACAGGAAAAACATTCAGTACTTC. Protein product: CATSDHRDRKNIQYF.

This chain uses TRBV28 with TRBJ1-3; D perhaps matches TRBD1 (5 bases). The germline V gene encodes CDR1 MDHEN and CDR2 SYDVKM. The CDR3 is 16 residues long. The V and J ends lost 6 bases and 0 bases respectively, with 15 bases between them. CDR3 sequence reads: CASRSRTLSSGNTIYF. The CDR3 nucleotides are TGTGCCAGCAGGTCCCGGACATTGAGCTCTGGAAACACCATATATTTT.

This chain joins TRBV6-5 and TRBJ2-7, with 9 bases matching TRBD1. Germline V gene data show CDR1 as MNHEY and CDR2 as SVGAGI. The length of the CDR3 is 13 residues. V lost 8 bases, J lost 1 base, and 3 bases stayed unmatched. This CDR3 reads CASGQGKSYEQYF. The CDR3 nucleotides read TGTGCCAGCGGACAGGGGAAGTCCTACGAGCAGTACTTC.

The chain uses TRBV18 and TRBJ2-7; 9 bases are a match to TRBD2. After removal of 5 bases from V and 0 bases from J, the junction contained 8 bases not matched to a gene. This CDR3 spans 16 amino acids. Germline values: CDR1 KGHSH, CDR2 LQKENI. The DNA for the CDR3 is TGTGCCAGCTCAGATTCTTTAGCGGGGGCCTCCTACGAGCAGTACTTC. Translated, it gives CASSDSLAGASYEQYF. The full variable domain, completed using reference TRBV18 and TRBJ2-7, is NAGVMQNPRHLVRRRGQEARLRCSPMKGHSHVYWYRQLPEEGLKFMVYLQKENIIDESGMPKERFSAEFPKEGPSILRIQQVVRGDSAAYFCASSDSLAGASYEQYFGPGTRLTVT.

CDR3 DNA: TGTGCCACCAGCAGAGAAAATACAGTTGCACCCCTCCACTTT. Translating gives CATSRENTVAPLHF. The genes are TRBV15 and TRBJ1-6; no reliable D call. The CDR3 runs 14 residues. V lost 0 bases, J lost 11 bases, and 11 bases lay in between. The germline V gene has CDR1 LNHNV and CDR2 YYDKDF (reference sequence).

V gene TRBV5-1 combines with J gene TRBJ2-7; 8 bases align to TRBD1. This CDR3 comprises 16 residues. Trimming at V came to 0 bases and at J to 4 bases, leaving 9 bases not matched to a gene. Looked up from germline, CDR1 is SGHRS and CDR2 is YFSETQ. CDR3 in DNA: TGCGCCAGCAGCTTGGGTACAGGGGGTGTAGGATACGAGCAGTACTTC. It is translated as CASSLGTGGVGYEQYF.

V gene TRBV10-3 combines with J gene TRBJ2-1; a possible D gene is TRBD2 (6 bases). The CDR3 sequence is 13 residues long. Germline assignment: CDR1 ENHRY and CDR2 SYGVKD. The V and J ends lost 0 bases and 6 bases respectively, with 6 bases between them. CDR3 region: CAISESGGNEQFF. The CDR3, as DNA: TGTGCCATCAGTGAGTCGGGGGGCAATGAGCAGTTCTTC.

The chain couples TRBV7-9 to TRBJ1-1, with TRBD1 identical over 8 bases. The length of the CDR3 is 16 residues. CDR1 is SEHNR and CDR2 is FQNEAQ in the germline V gene (reference sequence). The V and J ends lost 4 bases and 2 bases, in that order; junction bases with no gene match: 9. The CDR3 loop is CASSSSSAGGNTEAFF. CDR3 in DNA: TGTGCCAGCAGCTCAAGTAGCGCAGGGGGCAACACTGAAGCTTTCTTT. The variable domain in full, with the rest retrieved from reference TRBV7-9 and TRBJ1-1, is DTGVSQNPRHKITKRGQNVTFRCDPISEHNRLYWYRQTLGQGPEFLTYFQNEAQLEKSRLLSDRFSAERPKGSFSTLEIQRTEQGDSAMYLCASSSSSAGGNTEAFFGQGTRLTVV.

The CDR3 protein is CASREGGANEKLFF. The CDR3 coding sequence is TGTGCCAGCAGGGAGGGGGGGGCTAATGAAAAACTGTTTTTT. The chain employs TRBV6-5 and TRBJ1-4; D may be TRBD1 (6 bases). The CDR3 has 14 amino acids. V shed 6 bases and J shed 3 bases, with 11 bases lying between them. Germline loops: CDR1 MNHEY, CDR2 SVGAGI.

The chain has TRBV3-1 (or the pseudogene TRBV3-2) and TRBJ1-2; unclear D gene. V was trimmed by 6 bases and J by 3 bases, leaving 14 bases between them. The CDR3 contains 14 residues. CDR1 is LGHDT, CDR2 YNNKEL, per germline (reference sequence). The CDR3 reads CASSPSGVYYGYTF. The DNA for the CDR3 is TGTGCCAGCAGTCCGAGCGGGGTTTACTATGGCTACACCTTC.

The chain combines TRBV7-2 with TRBJ1-1; D is possibly TRBD1 (5 bases). This CDR3 is built from 14 residues. Trimming took 5 bases from V and 3 from J, leaving 13 bases between them. Germline V gives CDR1 SGHTA, CDR2 FQGNSA. DNA of the CDR3: TGTGCCAGCAGCCCCGTGGGGGGTTACACTGAAGCTTTCTTT. This codes for CASSPVGGYTEAFF.

Of note for this clone: The junction differs from germline at one of its ends, possibly a read error. The rearrangement links TRBV12-3 or TRBV12-4 to TRBJ1-1; D unclear. CDR3 length equals 13 residues. The CDR3 loop reads CASSFSETRKVLF. DNA for the CDR3: TGTGCCAGCAGTTTTTCCGAGACCAGGAAGGTTCTCTTT.

V usage is TRBV7-9 and J usage is TRBJ1-2; the D is unclear. Per the germline V gene, CDR1 is SEHNR and CDR2 is FQNEAQ (reference sequence). Deletions cut 2 bases from V and 3 bases from J, with 4 bases between. There are 12 residues in the CDR3. This CDR3 is CASSLSDYGYTF. The DNA of the CDR3 is TGTGCCAGCAGCTTATCTGACTATGGCTACACCTTC.

This clone was detected only once. The CDR3 nucleotides read TGTGCCAGCGAGTTAAGGGGAAGCTCTGGAAACACCATATATTTT. This encodes CASELRGSSGNTIYF. The chain joins TRBV6-6 to TRBJ1-3; the D gene is possibly TRBD1 (5 bases). The V end lost 8 bases, the J end lost 0 bases, and 14 bases lay between the germline ends. The CDR3 consists of 15 residues. CDR1 and CDR2 from the germline V gene are MNHNY and SVGAGI (reference sequence).

The chain links TRBV28 to TRBJ1-1; weak D call: TRBD1 (5 bases). Between the trimmed V and J ends, which lost 7 bases and 2 bases, there was a span of 11 bases. Germline loops: CDR1 MDHEN, CDR2 SYDVKM. The CDR3 covers 13 residues. The CDR3 DNA sequence: TGTGCCAGCAAGTTGGACACAAACACTGAAGCTTTCTTT. It translates to CASKLDTNTEAFF.

The gene calls are TRBV9 and TRBJ2-1, with TRBD2 identical over 7 bases. The CDR3 sequence is 13 residues long. V lost 0 bases and J lost 9; bases outside the gene matches: 3. Per germline, CDR1 SGDLS and CDR2 YYNGEE. DNA for the CDR3: TGTGCCAGCAGCGTAGTGGGGGAGGGTGAGCAGTTCTTC. It specifies CASSVVGEGEQFF. The full variable domain, its missing parts supplied by reference TRBV9 and TRBJ2-1, is DSGVTQTPKHLITATGQRVTLRCSPRSGDLSVYWYQQSLDQGLQFLIQYYNGEERAKGNILERFSAQQFPDLHSELNLSSLELGDSALYFCASSVVGEGEQFFGPGTRLTVL.